The sample holds a few counts of the clone carrying this TCR beta chain. The germline gives CDR1 MDHEN, CDR2 SYDVKM. There are 13 residues in the CDR3. Trimming took 6 bases from V and 9 from J; bases not matched to a gene: 11. TCRB transcripts that were expressed got sequenced, as all of the isolated RNA had been reverse transcribed. Around 3.57 million reads was the average for naive, central memory and regulatory T cell samples. Using immunoSEQ multiplex PCR, the repertoire was profiled, and TCRdb retains in-frame clones only, with some absent. The repertoire holds some 270,000 clones, around 7.8% seen once, with approximately 0.99% in the top ten. This entry is derived from a study of beta chain features in type 1 diabetes.

The J gene is TRBJ2-7, the V gene TRBV28; 7 bases are shared with TRBD2. Sequenced material: central memory CD4+ T cells from blood. This TCR derives from a woman aged 18-29 years in good health. This CDR3 reads CASSSTGGLRQYV. For the CDR3, the DNA is TGTGCCAGCAGCTCCACCGGGGGGTTGAGGCAGTACGTC.